This passage covers 21 T cell receptor beta chains from one sample sequenced in a study of T cells in localized non-small cell lung cancer. Sequencing was performed with immunoSEQ multiplex PCR; in TCRdb, only in-frame clones are kept and a portion is missing. The repertoire includes roughly 72,000 clones, around 84% of them detected once, and roughly 9.8% sits in the top ten. This sample comprised peripheral blood, obtained before any cancer treatment. The source of these receptors is a female donor older than 55 with stage I lung adenocarcinoma.

In the case of this clone: With a much larger clone just one base away, this may be a read error. This chain connects TRBV28 to TRBJ1-1; no clear D gene. The CDR3 spans 13 residues. The V and J ends lost 6 bases and 2 bases respectively, with 10 bases between them. CDR1 and CDR2 (germline): MDHEN, SYDVKM. The CDR3 region is CASSLGGNTEAFF. The DNA of the CDR3 is TGTGCCAGCAGCCTCGGCGGTAACACTGAAGCTTTCTTT. The variable domain in full, completed from reference TRBV28 and TRBJ1-1, reads DVKVTQSSRYLVKRTGEKVFLECVQDMDHENMFWYRQDPGLGLRLIYFSYDVKMKEKGDIPEGYSVSREKKERFSLILESASTNQTSMYLCASSLGGNTEAFFGQGTRLTVV.

The rearrangement uses TRBV5-1 and TRBJ1-1, with TRBD1 identical over 7 bases. Germline CDR1 SGHRS, CDR2 YFSETQ. V gave up 0 bases and J gave up 4 bases; unmatched junction bases: 0. The CDR3 is 13 residues long. CDR3 sequence: CASSLDRGTEAFF. CDR3 coding DNA: TGCGCCAGCAGCTTGGACAGGGGCACTGAAGCTTTCTTT.

V gene TRBV6-4 combines with J gene TRBJ1-1; no reliable D call. Germline values: CDR1 MRHNA, CDR2 SNTAGT. CDR3 length: 12 residues. The DNA for the CDR3 is TGTGCTGGAGGCGGGCGGGACACTGAAGCTTTCTTT. It encodes CAGGGRDTEAFF.

CDR3 loop: CASSIRVEGNQPQHF. The CDR3 region has the DNA TGTGCCAGTAGTATCAGGGTAGAGGGCAATCAGCCCCAGCATTTT. The chain carries TRBV19 and TRBJ1-5; the D gene is possibly TRBD1 (5 bases). There are 15 residues in the CDR3. The germline CDR1 and CDR2 sequences are LNHDA and SQIVND (reference sequence). V lost 3 bases to trimming and J lost 2 bases, with 11 bases between them.

This clone was detected once. This chain uses TRBV6-1 with TRBJ1-6, with D maybe TRBD1 (5 bases). CDR3 length: 13 amino acids. The germline V gene encodes CDR1 MNHNS and CDR2 SASEGT. Trimming shortened V by 8 bases and J by 7 bases, and 12 bases separated the two germline ends. The CDR3 coding sequence is TGTGCCAGCTATGATGGGGGAAATTCACCCCTCCACTTT. This codes for CASYDGGNSPLHF.

The chain links TRBV19 to TRBJ1-6; 8 nucleotides match TRBD1. Germline CDR1 and CDR2: LNHDA and SQIVND (reference sequence). The CDR3 is 16 amino acids. Trimming removed 5 bases from V and 5 bases from J; junction bases left unmatched: 8. As DNA, the CDR3 is TGTGCCAGTAGTTACGGACAGGGAATAGATAATTCACCCCTCCACTTT. Encoded protein: CASSYGQGIDNSPLHF.

DNA for the CDR3: TGTGCCAGTAGTATTCAGCGGTCCAGCGAGCAGTACTTC. The encoded protein is CASSIQRSSEQYF. The genes are TRBV19 and TRBJ2-7; weak D call: TRBD2 (5 bases). The V gene lost 3 bases and the J gene lost 6 bases, with 12 bases spanning the gap. This CDR3 contains 13 residues. The germline CDR1 and CDR2 sequences are LNHDA and SQIVND (reference sequence).

This chain connects TRBV5-1 to TRBJ1-6; weak D call: TRBD1 (5 bases). The CDR3 runs 13 residues. CDR1 is SGHRS and CDR2 is YFSETQ in the germline V gene. Trimming left V 4 bases short and J 6 bases short, with 8 bases between. The CDR3 DNA reads TGCGCCAGCAGCCCTGGGACTAATTCACCCCTCCACTTT. Translated: CASSPGTNSPLHF.

The chain couples TRBV7-2 to TRBJ1-4; D perhaps matches TRBD1 (5 bases). Germline V gene sequence: CDR1 SGHTA, CDR2 FQGNSA. With 3 bases removed from V and 3 bases from J, the gap between germline ends came to 8 bases. The CDR3 is 14 residues long. CDR3 DNA sequence: TGTGCCAGCAGCTTCGGGACCCCTAATGAAAAACTGTTTTTT. The encoded protein is CASSFGTPNEKLFF.

The CDR3 coding sequence is TGTGCCAGCAGCGACTCTGGGACTCTCCGTGGGACCCAGTACTTC. Residues: CASSDSGTLRGTQYF. The rearrangement joins TRBV9 to TRBJ2-5; weak D call: TRBD2 (6 bases). V lost 3 bases and J lost 7, with 19 bases in between. The CDR3 runs to 15 residues. Germline values: CDR1 SGDLS, CDR2 YYNGEE.

V usage is TRBV21-1 and J usage is TRBJ2-7; the table's D call TRBD1 went unverified against the DNA. TRBV21-1 is reported as a pseudogene. The CDR3 has 16 residues. This CDR3 is CASSKGRGGVLFEQYF. The CDR3 DNA is TGTGCCAGCAGCAAAGGTCGTGGGGGCGTACTATTCGAGCAGTACTTC.

This rearrangement joins TRBV6-4 to TRBJ1-5; tentative D call: TRBD1 (6 bases). V was trimmed by 0 bases and J by 2 bases, leaving 17 bases between them. The CDR3 runs to 18 residues. CDR1 is MRHNA, CDR2 SNTAGT, per germline. CDR3 sequence: CASSDSYRVTGGNQPQHF. In nucleotides, the CDR3 is TGTGCCAGCAGTGACTCCTACAGGGTGACCGGAGGCAATCAGCCCCAGCATTTT.

The V and J genes are TRBV7-2 and TRBJ2-2; no definite D call. V gave up 5 bases and J gave up 8 bases, with 12 bases separating them. This CDR3 comprises 13 residues. Germline values: CDR1 SGHTA, CDR2 FQGNSA. The CDR3 here is CASSRPVGGELFF. CDR3 bases: TGTGCCAGCAGCCGTCCCGTGGGTGGGGAGCTGTTTTTT.

A single count supports this clone. The chain recombines TRBV7-8 with TRBJ2-5; TRBD2 matches 11 bases. The trim removed 4 bases at V and 2 bases at J, leaving 6 bases unmatched. This CDR3 comprises 16 residues. Germline V lookup: CDR1 SGHVS, CDR2 FQNEAQ. The CDR3 loop is CASSWLAGGSQETQYF. The CDR3 DNA reads TGTGCCAGCAGCTGGCTAGCGGGGGGATCACAAGAGACCCAGTACTTC. Drawing the rest from reference TRBV7-8 and TRBJ2-5, the complete variable domain is GAGVSQSPRYKVAKRGQDVALRCDPISGHVSLFWYQQALGQGPEFLTYFQNEAQLDKSGLPSDRFFAERPEGSVSTLKIQRTQQEDSAVYLCASSWLAGGSQETQYFGPGTRLLVL.

The chain employs TRBV9 and TRBJ2-7; possible D gene TRBD1, 6 bases. The CDR3 has 13 amino acids. The V gene's germline CDR1 is SGDLS and CDR2 YYNGEE. V lost 3 bases and J 4 bases, leaving 11 bases between the germline ends. CDR3 sequence reads: CASSAGDKYEQYF. Here the CDR3 DNA reads TGTGCCAGCAGCGCCGGGGACAAGTACGAGCAGTACTTC. Supplemented by reference TRBV9 and TRBJ2-7, the full variable domain reads DSGVTQTPKHLITATGQRVTLRCSPRSGDLSVYWYQQSLDQGLQFLIQYYNGEERAKGNILERFSAQQFPDLHSELNLSSLELGDSALYFCASSAGDKYEQYFGPGTRLTVT.

The rearrangement links TRBV30 to TRBJ1-1; D not certain. Germline V gene data show CDR1 as GTSNPN and CDR2 as SVGIG (reference sequence). V lost 2 bases, J lost 0 bases, and 7 bases lay in between. The CDR3 contains 13 residues. CDR3: CAWSTRVNTEAFF. In DNA, the CDR3 is TGTGCCTGGAGTACTCGAGTGAACACTGAAGCTTTCTTT.

The chain uses TRBV19 and TRBJ2-5; D call uncertain. Germline V lookup: CDR1 LNHDA, CDR2 SQIVND (reference sequence). The CDR3 is made up of 11 amino acids. V was trimmed by 3 bases and J by 5 bases, leaving 4 bases between them. The CDR3 region has the DNA TGTGCCAGTAGTATGAGCGAGACCCAGTACTTC. It specifies CASSMSETQYF.

V and J are TRBV4-2 and TRBJ2-5, with a possible D match to TRBD2 (6 bases). V was shortened by 4 bases and J by 4 bases, with 7 bases between the two germline ends. The CDR3 is 12 amino acids. Looked up from germline, CDR1 is LGHNA and CDR2 is YNFKEQ. Written as DNA, the CDR3 is TGTGCCAGCAGCCGGGACTTAGAGACCCAGTACTTC. Amino acid sequence: CASSRDLETQYF.

The chain joins TRBV6-6 to TRBJ1-6, with 9 positions matching TRBD1. V lost 8 bases, J lost 7 bases, and 3 bases stayed unmatched. This CDR3 is 13 amino acids long. Germline lookup yields CDR1 MNHNY and CDR2 SVGAGI (reference sequence). The CDR3 sequence is CASFGQGNSPLHF. The CDR3 nucleotides are TGTGCCAGCTTCGGACAGGGGAATTCACCCCTCCACTTT.

The chain links TRBV4-3 to TRBJ2-2; the D is unclear. V lost 1 base and J 5 bases, leaving 8 bases between the germline ends. The CDR3 spans 14 residues. Germline V gene data show CDR1 as LGHNA and CDR2 as YSLEER. This CDR3 reads CASSQGSRTGELFF. Here the CDR3 DNA reads TGCGCCAGCAGCCAAGGCTCGAGGACCGGGGAGCTGTTTTTT.

This chain joins TRBV5-1 and TRBJ1-1; the match to TRBD1 covers 7 bases. Looked up from germline, CDR1 is SGHRS and CDR2 is YFSETQ. Unmatched junction bases numbered 4, after V lost 1 base and J lost 1 base. CDR3 length: 15 residues. The chain's CDR3 is CASSLTGTANTEAFF. In nucleotides, the CDR3 is TGCGCCAGCAGCTTGACCGGGACAGCGAACACTGAAGCTTTCTTT.